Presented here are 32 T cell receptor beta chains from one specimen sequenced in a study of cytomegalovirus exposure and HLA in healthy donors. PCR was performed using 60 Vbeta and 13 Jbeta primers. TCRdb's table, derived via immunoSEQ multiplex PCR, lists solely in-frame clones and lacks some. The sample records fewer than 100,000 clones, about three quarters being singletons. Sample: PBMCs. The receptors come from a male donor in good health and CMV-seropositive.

CDR3 loop: CASSRPGQATDTQYF. For the CDR3, the DNA is TGTGCCAGCTCGCGTCCGGGACAGGCCACAGATACGCAGTATTTT. V usage is TRBV28 and J usage is TRBJ2-3, with 8 bases lining up with TRBD1. CDR1 is MDHEN, CDR2 SYDVKM, per germline. The CDR3 is 15 residues long. J gave up 2 bases and V 8 bases, and 9 bases lay outside the gene matches.

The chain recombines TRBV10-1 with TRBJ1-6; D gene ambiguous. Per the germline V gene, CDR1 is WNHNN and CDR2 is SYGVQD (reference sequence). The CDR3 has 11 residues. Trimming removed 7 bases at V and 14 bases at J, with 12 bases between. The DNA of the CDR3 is TGCGCCAGCAAAAGGAGACGGGCCCTCCACTTT. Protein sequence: CASKRRRALHF.

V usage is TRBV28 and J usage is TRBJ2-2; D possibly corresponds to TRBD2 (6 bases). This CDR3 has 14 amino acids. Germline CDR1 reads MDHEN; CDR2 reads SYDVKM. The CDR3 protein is CGCRLGARTGELFF. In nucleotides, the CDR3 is TGTGGTTGCAGACTAGGGGCGCGCACCGGGGAGCTGTTTTTT. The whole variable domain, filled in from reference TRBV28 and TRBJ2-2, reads DVKVTQSSRYLVKRTGEKVFLECVQDMDHENMFWYRQDPGLGLRLIYFSYDVKMKEKGDIPEGYSVSREKKERFSLILESASTNQTSMYLCGCRLGARTGELFFGEGSRLTVL.

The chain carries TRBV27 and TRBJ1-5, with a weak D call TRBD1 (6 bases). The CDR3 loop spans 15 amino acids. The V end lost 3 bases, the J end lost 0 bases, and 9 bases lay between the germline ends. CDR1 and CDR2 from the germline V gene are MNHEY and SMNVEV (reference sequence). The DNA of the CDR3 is TGTGCCAGCAGTTTCTCAGGGGCTAGCAATCAGCCCCAGCATTTT. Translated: CASSFSGASNQPQHF.

The CDR3 DNA sequence: TGTGCCAGCAGTCGATCGGACAGGGTGGATAATTCACCCCTCCACTTT. Translated, it gives CASSRSDRVDNSPLHF. V usage is TRBV2 and J usage is TRBJ1-6, with 8 bases aligning to TRBD1. Germline values: CDR1 SNHLY, CDR2 FYNNEI. This CDR3 is 16 amino acids long. V was pared by 5 bases and J by 5 bases, with 8 bases of the junction left unmatched.

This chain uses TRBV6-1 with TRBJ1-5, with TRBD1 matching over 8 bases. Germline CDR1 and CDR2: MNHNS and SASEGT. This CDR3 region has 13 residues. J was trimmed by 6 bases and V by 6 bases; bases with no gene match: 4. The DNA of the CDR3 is TGTGCCAGCAGCGGACAGGGCGGTCAGCCCCAGCATTTT. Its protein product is CASSGQGGQPQHF.

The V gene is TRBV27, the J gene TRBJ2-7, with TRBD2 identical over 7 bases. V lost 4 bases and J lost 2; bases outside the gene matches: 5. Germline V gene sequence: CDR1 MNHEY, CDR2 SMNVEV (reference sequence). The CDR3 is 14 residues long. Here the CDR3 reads CASSWGGSTYEQYF. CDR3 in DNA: TGTGCCAGCAGTTGGGGCGGGAGTACCTACGAGCAGTACTTC.

The CDR3 DNA reads as TGTGCCAGCGTAGGGGGGGGCAATGAGCAGTTCTTC. It codes for CASVGGGNEQFF. The genes are TRBV28 and TRBJ2-1, with a weak D call TRBD2 (7 bases). CDR3 size: 12 residues. The germline CDR1 and CDR2 sequences are MDHEN and SYDVKM. The V end was cut by 8 bases, the J end by 6 bases, with 11 bases between.

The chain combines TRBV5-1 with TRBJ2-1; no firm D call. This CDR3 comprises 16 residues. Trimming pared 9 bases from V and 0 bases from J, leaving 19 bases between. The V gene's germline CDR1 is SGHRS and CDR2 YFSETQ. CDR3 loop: CATTPDQASSYNEQFF. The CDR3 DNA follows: TGCGCCACAACCCCGGATCAGGCCAGCTCCTACAATGAGCAGTTCTTC.

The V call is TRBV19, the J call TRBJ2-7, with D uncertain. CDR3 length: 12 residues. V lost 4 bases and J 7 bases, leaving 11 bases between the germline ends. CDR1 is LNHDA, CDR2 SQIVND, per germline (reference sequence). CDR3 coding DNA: TGTGCCAGTAGTACAAACCCTACGGAGCAGTACTTC. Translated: CASSTNPTEQYF. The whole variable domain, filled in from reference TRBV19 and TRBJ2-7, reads DGGITQSPKYLFRKEGQNVTLSCEQNLNHDAMYWYRQDPGQGLRLIYYSQIVNDFQKGDIAEGYSVSREKKESFPLTVTSAQKNPTAFYLCASSTNPTEQYFGPGTRLTVT.

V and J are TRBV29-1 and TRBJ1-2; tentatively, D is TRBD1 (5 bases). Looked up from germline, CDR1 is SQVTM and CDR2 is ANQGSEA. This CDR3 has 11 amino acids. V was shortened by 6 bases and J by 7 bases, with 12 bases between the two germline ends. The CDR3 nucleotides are TGCAGCGTGCCCCACGGGGGTGGCTACACCTTC. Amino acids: CSVPHGGGYTF.

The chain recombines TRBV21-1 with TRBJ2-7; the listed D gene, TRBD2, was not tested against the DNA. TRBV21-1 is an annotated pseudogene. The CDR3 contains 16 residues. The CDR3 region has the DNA TGTGCCAGCAGCCCCCCTGGGACTAGCGGGACTTGGGAGCAGTACTTC. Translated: CASSPPGTSGTWEQYF.

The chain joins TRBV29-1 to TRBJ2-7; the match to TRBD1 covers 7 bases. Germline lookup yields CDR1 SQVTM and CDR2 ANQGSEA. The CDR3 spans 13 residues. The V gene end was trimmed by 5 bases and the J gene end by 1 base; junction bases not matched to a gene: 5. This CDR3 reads CSVSQGTSYEQYF. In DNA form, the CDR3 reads TGCAGCGTTTCACAGGGGACGTCCTACGAGCAGTACTTC.

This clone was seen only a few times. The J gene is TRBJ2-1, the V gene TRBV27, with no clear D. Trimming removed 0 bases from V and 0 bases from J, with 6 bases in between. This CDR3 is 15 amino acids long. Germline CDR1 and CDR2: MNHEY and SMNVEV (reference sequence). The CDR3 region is CASSLSASSYNEQFF. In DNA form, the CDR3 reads TGTGCCAGCAGTTTATCGGCATCCTCCTACAATGAGCAGTTCTTC.

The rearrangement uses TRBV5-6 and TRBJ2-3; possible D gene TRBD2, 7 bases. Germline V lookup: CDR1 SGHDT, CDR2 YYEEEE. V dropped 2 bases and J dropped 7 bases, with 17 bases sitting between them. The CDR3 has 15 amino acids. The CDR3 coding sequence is TGTGCCAGCAGCTTAGGGGGGGGGCCCGGCTATACGCAGTATTTT. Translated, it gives CASSLGGGPGYTQYF.

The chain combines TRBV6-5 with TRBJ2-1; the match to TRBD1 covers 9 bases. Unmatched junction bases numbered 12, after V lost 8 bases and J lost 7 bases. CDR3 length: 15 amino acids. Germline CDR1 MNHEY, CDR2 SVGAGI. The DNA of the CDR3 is TGTGCCAGCCGCAAGGACAGGGGACGAGAAAATGAGCAGTTCTTC. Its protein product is CASRKDRGRENEQFF.

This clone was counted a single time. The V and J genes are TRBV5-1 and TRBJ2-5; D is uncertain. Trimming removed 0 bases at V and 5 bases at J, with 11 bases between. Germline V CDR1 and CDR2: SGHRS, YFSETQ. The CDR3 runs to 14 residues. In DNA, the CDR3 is TGCGCCAGCAGCTTGGCAAGCGTTCGTGAGACCCAGTACTTC. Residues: CASSLASVRETQYF. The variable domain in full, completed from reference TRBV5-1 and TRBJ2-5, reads KAGVTQTPRYLIKTRGQQVTLSCSPISGHRSVSWYQQTPGQGLQFLFEYFSETQRNKGNFPGRFSGRQFSNSRSEMNVSTLELGDSALYLCASSLASVRETQYFGPGTRLLVL.

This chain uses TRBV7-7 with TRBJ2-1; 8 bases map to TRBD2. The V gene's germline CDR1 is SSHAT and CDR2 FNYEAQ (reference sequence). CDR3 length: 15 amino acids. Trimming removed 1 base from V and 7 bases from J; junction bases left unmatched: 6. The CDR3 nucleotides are TGTGCCAGCAGCTTAGGAGCGGGAGAGGGGAATGAGCAGTTCTTC. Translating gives CASSLGAGEGNEQFF.

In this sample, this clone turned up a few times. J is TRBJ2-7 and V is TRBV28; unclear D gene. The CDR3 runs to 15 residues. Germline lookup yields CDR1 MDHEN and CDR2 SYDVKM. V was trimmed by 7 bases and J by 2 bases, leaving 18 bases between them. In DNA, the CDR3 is TGTGCCAGCAATTCTCAGCAGACAAGAACCTACGAGCAGTACTTC. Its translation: CASNSQQTRTYEQYF.

The CDR3, as DNA: TGTGCCAGCAGCTTTGGGGGGGGACCCGGGGAGCTGTTTTTT. The encoded protein is CASSFGGGPGELFF. The chain joins TRBV5-6 to TRBJ2-2; 7 nucleotides agree with TRBD2. The CDR3 is 14 amino acids. V shed 2 bases and J 6 bases; nucleotides not matched to a gene: 4. Per the germline V gene, CDR1 is SGHDT and CDR2 is YYEEEE.

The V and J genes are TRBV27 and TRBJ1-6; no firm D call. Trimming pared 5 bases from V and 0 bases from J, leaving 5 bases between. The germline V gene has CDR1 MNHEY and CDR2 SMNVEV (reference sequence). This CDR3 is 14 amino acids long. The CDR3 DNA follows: TGTGCCAGCAGTCTGTACTCCTATAATTCACCCCTCCACTTT. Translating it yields CASSLYSYNSPLHF.

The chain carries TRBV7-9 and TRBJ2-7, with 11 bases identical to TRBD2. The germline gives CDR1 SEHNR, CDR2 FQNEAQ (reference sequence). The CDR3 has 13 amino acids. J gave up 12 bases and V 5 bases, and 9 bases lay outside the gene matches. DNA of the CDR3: TGTGCCAGCAGCCCTACTAGCGGGGGCACCATGTACTTC. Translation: CASSPTSGGTMYF.

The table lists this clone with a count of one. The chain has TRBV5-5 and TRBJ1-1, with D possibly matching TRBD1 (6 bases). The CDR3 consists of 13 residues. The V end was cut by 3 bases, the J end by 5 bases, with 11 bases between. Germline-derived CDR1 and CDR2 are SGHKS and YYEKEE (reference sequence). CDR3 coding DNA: TGTGCCAGCAGCTATGGGGGCGGAACTGAAGCTTTCTTT. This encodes CASSYGGGTEAFF.

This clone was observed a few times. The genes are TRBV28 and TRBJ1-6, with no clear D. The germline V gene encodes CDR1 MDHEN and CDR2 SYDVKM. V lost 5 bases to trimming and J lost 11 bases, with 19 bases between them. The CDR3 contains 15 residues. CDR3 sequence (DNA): TGTGCCAGCAGTCCGACCCCAGGCACGTATCCACCCCTCCACTTT. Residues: CASSPTPGTYPPLHF.

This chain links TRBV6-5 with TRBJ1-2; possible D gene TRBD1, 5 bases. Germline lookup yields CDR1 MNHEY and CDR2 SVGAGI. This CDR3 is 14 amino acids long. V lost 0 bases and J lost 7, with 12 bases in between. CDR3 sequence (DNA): TGTGCCAGCAGTTACTCTTCGGGGGTAGCTGGCTACACCTTC. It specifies CASSYSSGVAGYTF.

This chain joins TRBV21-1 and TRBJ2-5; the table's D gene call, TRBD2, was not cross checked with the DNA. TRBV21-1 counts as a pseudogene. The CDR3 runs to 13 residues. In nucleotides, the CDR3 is TGTGCCAGCAGCAAAGTGCTAGCAGAGACCCAGTACTTC. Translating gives CASSKVLAETQYF.

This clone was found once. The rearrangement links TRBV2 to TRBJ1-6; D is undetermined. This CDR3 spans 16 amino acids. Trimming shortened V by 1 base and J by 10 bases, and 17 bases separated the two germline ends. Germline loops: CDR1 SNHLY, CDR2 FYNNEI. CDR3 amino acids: CASSEGGAGRRSPLHF. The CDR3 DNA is TGTGCCAGCAGTGAAGGGGGAGCAGGTCGTAGGTCACCCCTCCACTTT.

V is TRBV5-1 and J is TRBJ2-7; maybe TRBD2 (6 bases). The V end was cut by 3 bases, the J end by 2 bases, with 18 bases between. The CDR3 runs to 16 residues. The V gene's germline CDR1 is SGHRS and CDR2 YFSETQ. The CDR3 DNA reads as TGCGCCAGCAGCTCCGGGGCGGGGAGCCCACCCTACGAGCAGTACTTC. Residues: CASSSGAGSPPYEQYF.

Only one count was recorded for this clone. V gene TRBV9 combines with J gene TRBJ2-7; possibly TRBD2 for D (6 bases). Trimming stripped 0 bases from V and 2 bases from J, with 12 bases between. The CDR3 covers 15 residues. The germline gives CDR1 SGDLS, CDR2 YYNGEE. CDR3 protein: CASSVGPRGTYEQYF. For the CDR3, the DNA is TGTGCCAGCAGCGTAGGACCACGGGGGACCTACGAGCAGTACTTC. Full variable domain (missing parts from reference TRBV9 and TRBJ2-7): DSGVTQTPKHLITATGQRVTLRCSPRSGDLSVYWYQQSLDQGLQFLIQYYNGEERAKGNILERFSAQQFPDLHSELNLSSLELGDSALYFCASSVGPRGTYEQYFGPGTRLTVT.

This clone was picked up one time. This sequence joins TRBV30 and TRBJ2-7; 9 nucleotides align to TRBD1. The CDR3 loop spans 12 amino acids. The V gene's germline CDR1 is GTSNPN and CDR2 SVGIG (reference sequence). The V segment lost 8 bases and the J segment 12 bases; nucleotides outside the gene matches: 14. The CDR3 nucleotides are TGTGCCGCGGACCCGGGACAGGGAGGGATGTACTTC. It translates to CAADPGQGGMYF.

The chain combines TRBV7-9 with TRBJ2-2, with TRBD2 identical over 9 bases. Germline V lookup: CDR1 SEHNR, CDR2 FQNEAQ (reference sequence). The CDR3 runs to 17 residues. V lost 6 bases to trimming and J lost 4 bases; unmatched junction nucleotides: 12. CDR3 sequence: CASSPILAGSGTGELFF. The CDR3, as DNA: TGTGCCAGCAGTCCCATCCTAGCGGGGTCGGGCACCGGGGAGCTGTTTTTT.

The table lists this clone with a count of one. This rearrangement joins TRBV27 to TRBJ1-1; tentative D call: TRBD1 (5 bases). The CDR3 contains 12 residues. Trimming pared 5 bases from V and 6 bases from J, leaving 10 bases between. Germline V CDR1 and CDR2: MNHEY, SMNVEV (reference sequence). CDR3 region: CASSGHRAEAFF. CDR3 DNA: TGTGCCAGCAGTGGACACAGAGCTGAAGCTTTCTTT.